These T cell receptor beta chains were read from a single sample in a study of cytomegalovirus exposure and HLA in healthy donors. Assay used: immunoSEQ multiplex PCR; TCRdb lists only in-frame clones, some missing. This sample has roughly 220,000 clones, with 55% to 75% found just once. The sequenced sample was PBMCs. These receptors were obtained from a man aged 40-49 years in good health and CMV-seropositive. Both conserved end residues are trimmed from each CDR3.

TRBV6-5	ASSYGLGRYEQY
TRBV6-6	ASSYRRGGYT
TRBV19	ASAETGVPYNEQF
TRBV19	ASNQGVLGPQH
TRBV10-3	AITKTGTDTQY
TRBV5-6	ASSLAGVGNQPQH
TRBV18	ASSPSVFQRGDTQY
TRBV18	ASSPRPSGTDTQY
TRBV19	ASSTRQNSGANVLT
TRBV28	ASSLRQGAPRSEQY
TRBV19	ASSIMAGDSNQPQH
TRBV18	ASSPEYRGNTGELF
TRBV25-1	ASSEYVHQETQY
TRBV6-5	ASSYDSPNTEAF
TRBV4-1	ASSQGFGGSYEQY
TRBV7-9	ASTPGAGYT
TRBV7-2	ASSLVGPPNEKLF
TRBV19	ASSTESWGGTGELF
TRBV9	ASSAPSTGESNQPQH
TRBV6-6	ASSSSGGVQETQY
TRBV19	ASSNPGITYEQY
TRBV10-3	AIRPGGVGPQH
TRBV2	ASKRDREVNYGYT
TRBV27	ASSPHGLAAQETQY
TRBV6-5	ASSSTPNGAKETQY
TRBV15	ATSRVQAPSANTGELF
TRBV7-2	ASSRVGGTGELF
TRBV7-2	ASSLGTAASGETQY
TRBV7-2	ASSLGQGGYEQY
TRBV10-3	AISERQGTHYGYT
TRBV7-2	ASSFLLLAGAVGEHEQY
TRBV29-1	SVRGDRTNYGYT
TRBV5-6	ASSLGLQGNEQF
TRBV5-6	ASSFTFQETQY
TRBV5-1	ASSLGQGKRAEAF
TRBV11-3	ASSSGTGGYEQY
TRBV5-1	ASSNSGDSYNEQF
TRBV2	ASGATGGDRSPLH
TRBV5-4	ASSTTTGNEQY
TRBV7-9	ASSSGQGAWDEQF